This TCR beta chain was identified during a study of blood T cell repertoires in COVID-19. Study context: COVID-19 samples, acute and convalescent, were from the United States, Italy and Spain. Sample material is recorded as cDNA or gDNA derived from T cells, B-cell-depleted T cells, or PBMCs.

CDR1 and CDR2 from the germline V gene are SSHAT and FNYEAQ (reference sequence). The CDR3 covers 15 residues. V was trimmed by 2 bases and J by 1 base, leaving 8 bases between them. Per the original data handling: Researchers report that nucleated cell counts were estimated from reference gene primer amplification. Clones were read by immunoSEQ multiplex PCR, and TCRdb kept only the in-frame ones, dropping some. D and trimming were read from the DNA, whereas the V and J calls and clone size are those reported in that table. The table has 100,000 or so clones, around 74% seen once. The sequence was obtained from a woman in her sixties or seventies with acute or convalescent COVID-19. The sequencing sample was made of peripheral blood. The rearrangement links TRBV7-7 to TRBJ2-2; no definite D call. CDR3 in DNA: TGTGCCAGCAGCTTACGTGCCGGGAACACCGGGGAGCTGTTTTTT. It yields the protein CASSLRAGNTGELFF.